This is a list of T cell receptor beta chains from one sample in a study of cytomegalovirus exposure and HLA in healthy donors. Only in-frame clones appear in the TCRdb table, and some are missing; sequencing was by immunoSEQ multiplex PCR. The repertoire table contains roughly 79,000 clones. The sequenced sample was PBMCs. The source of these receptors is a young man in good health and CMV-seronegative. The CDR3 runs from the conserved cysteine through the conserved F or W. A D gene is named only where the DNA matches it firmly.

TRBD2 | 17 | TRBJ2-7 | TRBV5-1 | CASSNSGLATIAGEQYF | TGCGCCAGCAGCAACTCGGGACTAGCGACAATCGCGGGGGAGCAGTACTTC
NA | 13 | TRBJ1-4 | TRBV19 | CASRDSENEKLFF | TGTGCCAGTAGGGACAGCGAGAATGAAAAACTGTTTTTT
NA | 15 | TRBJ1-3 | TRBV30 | CAWRTGPLSGNTIYF | TGTGCCTGGAGGACAGGTCCTCTCTCTGGAAACACCATATATTTT
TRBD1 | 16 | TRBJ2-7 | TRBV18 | CASSSSIPGQSYEQYF | TGTGCCAGCTCATCATCTATCCCGGGACAGTCCTACGAGCAGTACTTC
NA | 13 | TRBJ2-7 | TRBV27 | CASGEESAYEQYF | TGTGCCAGCGGGGAGGAGAGCGCCTACGAGCAGTACTTC
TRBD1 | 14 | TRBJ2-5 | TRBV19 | CASSVTGGQETQYF | TGTGCCAGTAGTGTGACAGGGGGCCAAGAGACCCAGTACTTC
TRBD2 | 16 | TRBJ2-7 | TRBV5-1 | CASSLVPAGGIYEQYF | TGCGCCAGCAGCTTGGTACCAGCGGGGGGGATCTACGAGCAGTACTTC
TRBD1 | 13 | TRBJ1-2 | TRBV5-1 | CASSLDGTGDYTF | TGCGCCAGCAGCTTGGACGGGACAGGGGACTACACCTTC
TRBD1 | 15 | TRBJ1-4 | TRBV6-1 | CASSGTGGFFEKLFF | TGTGCCAGCAGTGGGACAGGGGGCTTTTTTGAAAAACTGTTTTTT
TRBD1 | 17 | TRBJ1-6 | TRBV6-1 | CASSDGKGQGANSPLHF | TGTGCCAGCAGTGATGGGAAAGGACAGGGGGCGAATTCACCCCTCCACTTT
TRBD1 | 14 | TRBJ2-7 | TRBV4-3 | CASSQQGVGYEQYF | TGCGCCAGCAGCCAACAGGGGGTAGGCTACGAGCAGTACTTC
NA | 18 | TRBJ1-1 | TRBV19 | CASSHGTQVMWMGTEAFF | TGTGCCAGTAGTCACGGAACGCAGGTGATGTGGATGGGCACTGAAGCTTTCTTT
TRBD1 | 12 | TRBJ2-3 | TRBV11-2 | CASSWDRDTQYF | TGTGCCAGCAGCTGGGACAGAGATACGCAGTATTTT
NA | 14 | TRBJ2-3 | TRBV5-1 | CASSLPGSTDTQYF | TGCGCCAGCAGCTTGCCGGGGAGCACAGATACGCAGTATTTT
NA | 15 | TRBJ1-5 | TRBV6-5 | CASSPTRGSNQPQHF | TGTGCCAGCAGCCCGACCAGGGGTAGCAATCAGCCCCAGCATTTT
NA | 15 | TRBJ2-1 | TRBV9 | CASSVGPSRGNEQFF | TGTGCCAGCAGCGTAGGACCCTCGCGGGGAAATGAGCAGTTCTTC
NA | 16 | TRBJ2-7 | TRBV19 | CASSGTYTGTPYEQYF | TGTGCCAGTAGTGGGACCTATACCGGGACACCTTACGAGCAGTACTTC
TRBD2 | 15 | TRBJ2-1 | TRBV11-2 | CASSSLAGSLKEQFF | TGTGCCAGCAGCTCACTAGCGGGGTCCCTAAAAGAGCAGTTCTTC
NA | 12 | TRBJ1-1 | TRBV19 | CAAKTGNTEAFF | TGTGCCGCTAAAACAGGAAACACTGAAGCTTTCTTT
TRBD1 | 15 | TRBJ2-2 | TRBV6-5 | CASRTPGGRTGELFF | TGTGCCAGCAGGACACCAGGGGGTCGGACCGGGGAGCTGTTTTTT